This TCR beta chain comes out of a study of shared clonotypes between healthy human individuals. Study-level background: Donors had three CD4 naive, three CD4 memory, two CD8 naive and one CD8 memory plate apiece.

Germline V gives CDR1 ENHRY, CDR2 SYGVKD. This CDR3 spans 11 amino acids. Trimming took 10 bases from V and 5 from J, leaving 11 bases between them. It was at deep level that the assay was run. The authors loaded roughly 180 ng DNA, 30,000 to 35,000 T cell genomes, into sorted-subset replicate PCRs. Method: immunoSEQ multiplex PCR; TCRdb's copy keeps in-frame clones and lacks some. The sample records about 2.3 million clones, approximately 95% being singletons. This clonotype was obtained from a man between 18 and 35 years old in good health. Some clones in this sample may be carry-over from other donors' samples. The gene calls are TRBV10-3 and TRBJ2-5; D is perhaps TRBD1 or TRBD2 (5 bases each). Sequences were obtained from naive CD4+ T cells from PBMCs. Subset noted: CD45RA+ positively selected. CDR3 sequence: CATGREETQYF. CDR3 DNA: TGTGCCACAGGCAGGGAGGAGACCCAGTACTTC.